The rows below give T cell receptor beta chains drawn from one sample of a study of beta chain features in type 1 diabetes. Sequencing used immunoSEQ multiplex PCR; TCRdb keeps in-frame clones, though not all of them. The sample consists of 250,000 to 300,000 clones, about 24% of them appearing once. The specimen was naive CD4+ T cells from blood. All receptors come from a woman aged 30 to 39 with type 1 diabetes. Both conserved end residues are part of each CDR3. A D gene is named only where the DNA matches it firmly. Where a row states a size, it is once, few, many or the class of an expanded clone; other rows omit it.

clone_size j_call v_call d_call cdr3_aa cdr3_nt
few TRBJ2-5 TRBV7-9 - CASSLLIREETQYF TGTGCCAGCAGCTTACTTATCAGGGAAGAGACCCAGTACTTC
- TRBJ2-3 TRBV6-5 - CASSYPGTDTQYF TGTGCCAGCAGTTATCCGGGAACAGATACGCAGTATTTT
- TRBJ1-5 TRBV6-1 - CASSGTRNQPQHF TGTGCCAGCAGCGGGACACGCAATCAGCCCCAGCATTTT
few TRBJ2-1 TRBV7-7 - CASSLALGHSQVEQFF TGTGCTAGCAGCTTAGCTCTCGGACATTCTCAGGTTGAGCAGTTCTTC
- TRBJ1-1 TRBV28 - CASGAIRGIEAFF TGTGCCAGCGGGGCGATACGGGGGATTGAAGCTTTCTTT
- TRBJ2-3 TRBV9 - CASSLGGTDTQYF TGTGCCAGCAGCTTAGGAGGGACAGATACGCAGTATTTT
- TRBJ1-5 TRBV12-5 TRBD1 CASGPGTGKAQPQHF TGTGCTAGTGGTCCCGGGACAGGGAAGGCTCAGCCCCAGCATTTT
- TRBJ2-1 TRBV15 TRBD2 CAVRTSGNVEQFF TGTGCCGTCCGGACTAGCGGGAACGTTGAGCAGTTCTTC
- TRBJ2-6 TRBV11-2 - CASSSQISGANVLTF TGTGCCAGCAGCTCCCAAATCTCTGGGGCCAACGTCCTGACTTTC
- TRBJ1-2 TRBV5-4 TRBD1 CASSLTGGDGYTF TGTGCCAGCAGCTTGACAGGGGGGGATGGCTACACCTTC
few TRBJ2-7 TRBV28 TRBD2 CASSYGLAGDYEQYF TGTGCCAGCAGTTACGGACTAGCGGGAGACTACGAGCAGTACTTC
- TRBJ2-7 TRBV4-2 TRBD2 CASSQEGLAGPYEQYF TGTGCCAGCAGCCAAGAGGGACTAGCGGGGCCTTACGAGCAGTACTTC
few TRBJ1-2 TRBV25-1 - CASSGRQAAIYGYTF TGTGCCAGCAGTGGCAGGCAGGCCGCGATTTATGGCTACACCTTC
- TRBJ1-2 TRBV18 - CASSPTGVDYGYTF TGTGCCAGCTCACCGACAGGCGTCGACTATGGCTACACCTTC
few TRBJ1-2 TRBV5-4 TRBD1 CASGGQGAFGYTF TGTGCCAGCGGCGGACAGGGGGCTTTTGGCTACACCTTC
few TRBJ1-2 TRBV25-1 TRBD1 CASGGDRGVYGYTF TGTGCCAGCGGGGGGGACAGGGGAGTTTATGGCTACACCTTC
- TRBJ2-3 TRBV6-5 - CASSSGWITDTQYF TGTGCCAGCAGTTCAGGGTGGATCACAGATACGCAGTATTTT
- TRBJ2-3 TRBV29-1 TRBD2 CSLAGAPTDTQYF TGCAGCCTAGCGGGAGCCCCCACAGATACGCAGTATTTT
- TRBJ2-5 TRBV14 - CASSPGQGGETQYF TGTGCCAGCAGCCCTGGACAGGGAGGGGAGACCCAGTACTTC
few TRBJ2-2 TRBV27 TRBD1 CASSNDRGGTGELFF TGTGCCAGCAGTAACGACAGGGGAGGCACCGGGGAGCTGTTTTTT
- TRBJ1-5 TRBV18 TRBD1 CASATGENQPQHF TGTGCCAGCGCGACAGGGGAGAATCAGCCCCAGCATTTT
- TRBJ2-6 TRBV25-1 - CASSEWGVSGANVLTF TGTGCCAGCAGTGAATGGGGAGTCTCTGGGGCCAACGTCCTGACTTTC
- TRBJ2-2 TRBV9 TRBD2 CASSVVGREDTGELFF TGTGCCAGCAGCGTAGTAGGGAGGGAGGACACCGGGGAGCTGTTTTTT
few TRBJ2-1 TRBV28 TRBD2 CASSLGLAGLQFF TGTGCCAGCAGCTTGGGACTAGCGGGACTGCAGTTCTTC
- TRBJ1-1 TRBV4-1 TRBD1 CASSQTGMNTEAFF TGCGCCAGCAGCCAGACAGGGATGAACACTGAAGCTTTCTTT
few TRBJ1-5 TRBV7-9 TRBD1 CASSVTGDQPQHF TGTGCCAGCAGTGTTACAGGGGATCAGCCCCAGCATTTT
once TRBJ2-7 TRBV6-1 TRBD2 CASREGLAGAHEQYF TGTGCCAGCAGGGAAGGACTAGCGGGAGCCCACGAGCAGTACTTC
few TRBJ1-5 TRBV30 TRBD1 CAWGPGGANQPQHF TGTGCCTGGGGTCCAGGGGGCGCAAATCAGCCCCAGCATTTT
- TRBJ2-7 TRBV5-1 - CASSLVVSDEQYF TGCGCCAGCAGCTTGGTTGTTTCGGACGAGCAGTACTTC
once TRBJ2-3 TRBV9 - CASSRAGITDTQYF TGTGCCAGCAGCCGGGCGGGAATCACAGATACGCAGTATTTT
few TRBJ2-3 TRBV4-2 - CASSQVVGEVGTDTQYF TGTGCCAGCAGCCAAGTTGTCGGGGAGGTCGGCACAGATACGCAGTATTTT
- TRBJ2-6 TRBV19 TRBD1 CASRTGPGANVLTF TGTGCCAGCAGGACAGGGCCTGGGGCCAACGTCCTGACTTTC
- TRBJ2-1 TRBV6-6 - CASRIPVAEEFF TGTGCCAGCAGGATCCCAGTAGCTGAGGAGTTCTTC
few TRBJ2-2 TRBV4-1 - CASSFASEISYTGELFF TGCGCCAGCAGCTTCGCTAGCGAGATATCGTACACCGGGGAGCTGTTTTTT
- TRBJ2-3 TRBV30 TRBD2 CAWSSGVPPNTQYF TGTGCCTGGTCTAGCGGGGTTCCTCCGAATACGCAGTATTTT
- TRBJ2-1 TRBV9 - CASSVATGNEQFF TGTGCCAGCAGCGTAGCTACGGGGAATGAGCAGTTCTTC
few TRBJ2-5 TRBV6-4 - CASSVQAQETQYF TGTGCCAGCAGTGTACAGGCCCAAGAGACCCAGTACTTC
- TRBJ2-7 TRBV5-4 TRBD2 CASSFTYLAGGSYEQYF TGTGCCAGCAGCTTTACCTACCTAGCGGGAGGGTCATACGAGCAGTACTTC
- TRBJ1-5 TRBV7-9 - CASSSDLGGWEYQPQHF TGTGCCAGCAGCTCCGACCTGGGGGGGTGGGAGTATCAGCCCCAGCATTTT
- TRBJ1-1 TRBV14 TRBD1 CASSPRTGWDTEAFF TGTGCCAGCAGCCCCCGGACAGGGTGGGACACTGAAGCTTTCTTT
- TRBJ1-5 TRBV25-1 - CASPGPFYQPQHF TGTGCCAGCCCAGGGCCGTTTTATCAGCCCCAGCATTTT
few TRBJ1-4 TRBV4-1 - CASSHRDPGEKLFF TGCGCCAGCAGCCACAGAGACCCGGGAGAAAAACTGTTTTTT
- TRBJ2-2 TRBV30 TRBD2 CAWKLAGTNTGELFF TGTGCCTGGAAACTAGCGGGTACGAACACCGGGGAGCTGTTTTTT
few TRBJ2-6 TRBV28 TRBD1 CASSLGQGAAGANVLTF TGTGCCAGCAGTCTAGGACAGGGGGCTGCTGGGGCCAACGTCCTGACTTTC
- TRBJ1-1 TRBV30 - CAWRPDSLHTEAFF TGTGCCTGGAGACCGGACAGTCTTCACACTGAAGCTTTCTTT
once TRBJ2-7 TRBV5-6 - CASYPSGNYGYEQYF TGTGCCAGCTACCCCTCCGGCAACTATGGCTACGAGCAGTACTTC
few TRBJ2-7 TRBV19 TRBD1 CASSTGGLGSSYEQYF TGTGCCAGTTCTACAGGGGGCTTAGGCAGCTCCTACGAGCAGTACTTC
- TRBJ2-3 TRBV25-1 TRBD1 CASSRTGSTDTQYF TGTGCCAGCAGTAGGACAGGGAGCACAGATACGCAGTATTTT